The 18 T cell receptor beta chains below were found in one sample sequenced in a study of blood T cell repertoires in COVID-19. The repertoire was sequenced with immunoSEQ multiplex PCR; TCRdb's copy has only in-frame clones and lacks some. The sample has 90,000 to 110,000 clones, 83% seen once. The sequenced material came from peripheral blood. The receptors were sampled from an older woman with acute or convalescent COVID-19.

Here the CDR3 reads CASRLPAREAFF. The CDR3 nucleotides read TGTGCCAGCAGATTACCCGCTAGGGAAGCTTTCTTT. The genes are TRBV11-3 and TRBJ1-1; unclear D gene. The CDR3 covers 12 residues. Per germline, CDR1 SGHNT and CDR2 YENEEA. V lost 6 bases and J lost 8, with 13 bases in between.

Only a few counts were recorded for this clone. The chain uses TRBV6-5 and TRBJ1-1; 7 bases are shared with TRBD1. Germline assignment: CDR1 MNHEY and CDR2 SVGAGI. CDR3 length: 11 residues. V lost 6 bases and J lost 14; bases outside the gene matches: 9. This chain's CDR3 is CASSYGTEAFF. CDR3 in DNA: TGTGCCAGCAGCTACGGGACAGAGGCCTTCTTT.

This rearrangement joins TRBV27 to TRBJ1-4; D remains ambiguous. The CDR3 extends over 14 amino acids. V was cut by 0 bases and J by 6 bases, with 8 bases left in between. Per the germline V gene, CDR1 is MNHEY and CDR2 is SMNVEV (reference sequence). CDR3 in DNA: TGTGCCAGCAGTTTATCGCGGGCTTATGAAAAACTGTTTTTT. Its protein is CASSLSRAYEKLFF. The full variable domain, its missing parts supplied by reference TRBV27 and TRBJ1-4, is EAQVTQNPRYLITVTGKKLTVTCSQNMNHEYMSWYRQDPGLGLRQIYYSMNVEVTDKGDVPEGYKVSRKEKRNFPLILESPSPNQTSLYFCASSLSRAYEKLFFGSGTQLSVL.

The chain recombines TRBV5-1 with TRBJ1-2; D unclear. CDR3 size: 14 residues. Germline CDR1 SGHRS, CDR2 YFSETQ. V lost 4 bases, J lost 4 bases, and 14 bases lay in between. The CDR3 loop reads CASSDPGRGYGYTF. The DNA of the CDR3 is TGCGCCAGCAGCGACCCTGGACGGGGCTATGGCTACACCTTC.

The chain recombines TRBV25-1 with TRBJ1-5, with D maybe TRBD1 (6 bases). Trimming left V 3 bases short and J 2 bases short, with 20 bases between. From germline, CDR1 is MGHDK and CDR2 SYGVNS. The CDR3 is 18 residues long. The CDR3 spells CASSEGGGPGTGNQPQHF. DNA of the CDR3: TGTGCCAGCAGTGAGGGAGGGGGTCCCGGCACCGGCAATCAGCCCCAGCATTTT.

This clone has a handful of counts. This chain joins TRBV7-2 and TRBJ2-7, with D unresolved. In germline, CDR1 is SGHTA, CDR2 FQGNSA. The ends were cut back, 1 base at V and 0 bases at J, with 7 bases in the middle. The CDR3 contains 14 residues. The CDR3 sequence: CASSLGRSSYEQYF. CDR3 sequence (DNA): TGTGCCAGCAGCTTAGGACGGAGCTCCTACGAGCAGTACTTC.

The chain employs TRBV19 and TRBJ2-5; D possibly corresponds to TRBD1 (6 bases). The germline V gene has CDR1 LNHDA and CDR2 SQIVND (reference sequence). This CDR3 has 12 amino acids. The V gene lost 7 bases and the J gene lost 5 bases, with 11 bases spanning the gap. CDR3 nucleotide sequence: TGTGCCAGTATGGGGGCAGCGGAGACCCAGTACTTC. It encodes CASMGAAETQYF. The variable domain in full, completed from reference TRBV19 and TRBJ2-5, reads DGGITQSPKYLFRKEGQNVTLSCEQNLNHDAMYWYRQDPGQGLRLIYYSQIVNDFQKGDIAEGYSVSREKKESFPLTVTSAQKNPTAFYLCASMGAAETQYFGPGTRLLVL.

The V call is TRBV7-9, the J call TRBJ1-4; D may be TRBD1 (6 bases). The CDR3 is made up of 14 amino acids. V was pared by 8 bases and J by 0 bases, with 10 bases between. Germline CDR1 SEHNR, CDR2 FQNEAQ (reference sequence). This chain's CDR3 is CASANRATNEKLFF. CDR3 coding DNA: TGTGCCAGCGCTAACAGGGCAACTAATGAAAAACTGTTTTTT.

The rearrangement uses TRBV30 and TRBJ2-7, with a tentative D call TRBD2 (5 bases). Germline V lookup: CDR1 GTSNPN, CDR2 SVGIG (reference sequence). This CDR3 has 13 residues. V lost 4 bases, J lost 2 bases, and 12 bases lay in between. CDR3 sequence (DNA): TGTGCCTGGAATCGGGGTTTGGCCTACGAGCAGTACTTC. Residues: CAWNRGLAYEQYF.

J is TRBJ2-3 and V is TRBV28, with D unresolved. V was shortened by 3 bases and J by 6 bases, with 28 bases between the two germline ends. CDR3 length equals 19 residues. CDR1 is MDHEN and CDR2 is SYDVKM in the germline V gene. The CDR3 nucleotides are TGTGCCAGCAGTTTTTGGTTAACTTCTACCGCCCCTAGGTCCGATACGCAGTATTTT. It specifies CASSFWLTSTAPRSDTQYF.

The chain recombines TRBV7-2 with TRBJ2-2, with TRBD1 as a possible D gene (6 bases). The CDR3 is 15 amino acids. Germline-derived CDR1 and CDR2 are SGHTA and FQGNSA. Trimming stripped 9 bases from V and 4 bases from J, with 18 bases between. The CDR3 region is CASKEGDTRTGELFF. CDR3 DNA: TGTGCCAGTAAAGAGGGGGATACCCGCACCGGGGAGCTGTTTTTT.

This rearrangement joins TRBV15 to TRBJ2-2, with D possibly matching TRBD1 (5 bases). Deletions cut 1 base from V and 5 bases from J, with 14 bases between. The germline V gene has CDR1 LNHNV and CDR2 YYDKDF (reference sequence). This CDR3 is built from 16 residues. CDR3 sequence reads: CATSRARAEWTGELFF. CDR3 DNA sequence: TGTGCCACCAGCAGAGCCAGGGCTGAATGGACCGGGGAGCTGTTTTTT.

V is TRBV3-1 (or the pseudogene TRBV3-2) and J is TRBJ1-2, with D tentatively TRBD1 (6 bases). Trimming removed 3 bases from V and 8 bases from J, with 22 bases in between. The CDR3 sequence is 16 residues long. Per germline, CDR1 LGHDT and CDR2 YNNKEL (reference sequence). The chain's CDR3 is CASSHPNLSPGQGYTF. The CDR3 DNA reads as TGTGCCAGCAGCCATCCCAATTTGTCACCGGGACAAGGCTACACCTTC.

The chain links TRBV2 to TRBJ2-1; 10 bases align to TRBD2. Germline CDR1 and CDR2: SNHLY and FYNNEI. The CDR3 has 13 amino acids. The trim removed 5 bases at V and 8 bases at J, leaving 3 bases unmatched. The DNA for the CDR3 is TGTGCCAGCAGTCAGGGGACTAGCGATGAGCAGTTCTTC. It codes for CASSQGTSDEQFF. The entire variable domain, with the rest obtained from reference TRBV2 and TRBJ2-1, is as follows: EPEVTQTPSHQVTQMGQEVILRCVPISNHLYFYWYRQILGQKVEFLVSFYNNEISEKSEIFDDQFSVERPDGSNFTLKIRSTKLEDSAMYFCASSQGTSDEQFFGPGTRLTVL.

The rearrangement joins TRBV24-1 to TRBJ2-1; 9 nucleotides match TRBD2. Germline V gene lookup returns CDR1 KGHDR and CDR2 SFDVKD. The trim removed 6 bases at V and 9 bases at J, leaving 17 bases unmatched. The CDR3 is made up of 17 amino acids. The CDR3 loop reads CATSFGRGGRVGGEQFF. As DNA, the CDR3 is TGTGCCACCAGTTTCGGGCGGGGGGGCCGCGTGGGAGGTGAGCAGTTCTTC.

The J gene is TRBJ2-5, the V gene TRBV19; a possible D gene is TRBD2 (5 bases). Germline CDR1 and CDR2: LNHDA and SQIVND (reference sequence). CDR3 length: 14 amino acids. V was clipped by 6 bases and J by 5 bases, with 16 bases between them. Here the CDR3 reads CASRRSGGRETQYF. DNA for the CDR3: TGTGCCAGTAGACGCAGCGGCGGTCGGGAGACCCAGTACTTC.

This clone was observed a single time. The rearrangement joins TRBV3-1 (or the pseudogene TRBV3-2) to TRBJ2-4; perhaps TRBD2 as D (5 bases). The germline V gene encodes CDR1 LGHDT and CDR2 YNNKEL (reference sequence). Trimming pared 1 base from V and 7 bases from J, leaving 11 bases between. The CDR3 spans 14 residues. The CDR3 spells CASSQAGISNIQYF. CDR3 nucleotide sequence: TGTGCCAGCAGCCAAGCCGGGATTTCGAACATTCAGTACTTC.

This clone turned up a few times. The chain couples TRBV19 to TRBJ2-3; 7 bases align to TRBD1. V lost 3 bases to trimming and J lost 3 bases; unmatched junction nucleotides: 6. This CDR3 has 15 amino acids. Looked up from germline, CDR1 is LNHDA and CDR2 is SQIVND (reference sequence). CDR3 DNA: TGTGCCAGTAGTATCGACAGGGCGATAACAGATACGCAGTATTTT. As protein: CASSIDRAITDTQYF.